Reported below is one T cell receptor (beta chain). CDR1 and CDR2 from the germline V gene are SGHRS and YFSETQ. This CDR3 region has 16 residues. V lost 5 bases and J lost 4; bases outside the gene matches: 6. The data originate from a study of blood T cell repertoires in COVID-19. TCRdb's copy holds only in-frame clones and misses some; the assay was immunoSEQ multiplex PCR. The sample has about 200,000 clones, around 80% seen once. Sequenced: peripheral blood. The chain has TRBV5-1 and TRBJ2-2, with 12 bases lining up with TRBD2. This clonotype was sampled from a human donor in a cohort sampled during active COVID-19. The CDR3 sequence: CASRLRLAGVTGELFF. In DNA form, the CDR3 reads TGCGCCAGCAGGTTGCGACTAGCGGGAGTCACCGGGGAGCTGTTTTTT.